The 14 T cell receptor beta chains below were found in one sample sequenced in a study of human T cells and chemical hapten exposure. The time point was: patch test 1, 2 weeks after DPC sensitization. As for treatment: therapeutic diphenylcyclopropenone sensitization with weekly scalp DPC. One entry per CDR3 protein, called by TCRdb with MiXCR from the RACE reads. The sample has 300,000 to 450,000 distinct CDR3 sequences; around 4.8% are singletons. The specimen was whole blood, collected in connection with sensitization to the hapten diphenylcyclopropenone (DPC). These receptor sequences come from a woman aged 45 to 65 with alopecia areata. Some clones in this sample may be carry-over from other donors' samples.

The chain links TRBV11-2 to TRBJ2-3; perhaps TRBD2 as D (5 bases). CDR1 and CDR2 from the germline V gene are SGHAT and FQNNGV. The V end lost 7 bases, the J end lost 5 bases, and 10 bases lay between the germline ends. The CDR3 has 12 residues. The CDR3 sequence is CASTRGEDTQYF. CDR3 sequence (DNA): TGTGCCAGCACACGGGGTGAAGATACGCAGTATTTT.

The chain uses TRBV7-2 and TRBJ2-1, with 7 positions matching TRBD1. The V segment lost 4 bases and the J segment 2 bases; nucleotides outside the gene matches: 14. Germline V gene sequence: CDR1 SGHTA, CDR2 FQGNSA. The CDR3 runs 18 residues. CDR3 residues: CASSSGGSVFSTYNEQFF. The CDR3 nucleotides are TGTGCCAGCAGCTCAGGGGGTAGCGTCTTTTCTACCTACAATGAGCAGTTCTTC.

This clonotype was counted ten times or more. The rearrangement uses TRBV5-1 and TRBJ2-2; 10 bases are a match to TRBD1. V lost 3 bases to trimming and J lost 5 bases; unmatched junction nucleotides: 4. Germline V CDR1 and CDR2: SGHRS, YFSETQ. The CDR3 runs to 15 residues. CDR3 loop: CASSSRTGGTGELFF. The DNA of the CDR3 is TGCGCCAGCAGCTCGCGGACAGGGGGGACCGGGGAGCTGTTTTTT.

This clonotype was seen many times. The gene calls are TRBV12-3 or TRBV12-4 and TRBJ1-1; D not certain. Trimming cost V 1 base and J 10 bases, with 13 bases left between them. CDR3 length: 13 residues. The CDR3 nucleotides read TGTGCCAGCAGTTTAGTGTACGGGGTGTTAGCTTTCTTT. Its protein product is CASSLVYGVLAFF.

In this sample, this clonotype turned up a few times. This chain connects TRBV9 to TRBJ2-3; D possibly corresponds to TRBD2 (6 bases). Looked up from germline, CDR1 is SGDLS and CDR2 is YYNGEE. CDR3 size: 15 residues. Trimming removed 0 bases from V and 5 bases from J, with 13 bases in between. The CDR3 region is CASSVVGVEGDTQYF. CDR3 nucleotide sequence: TGTGCCAGCAGCGTAGTGGGGGTGGAGGGAGATACGCAGTATTTT.

The table lists this clonotype with many counts. The V call is TRBV20-1, the J call TRBJ1-5; D may be TRBD1 (6 bases). From germline, CDR1 is DFQATT and CDR2 SNEGSKA (reference sequence). V lost 5 bases and J 3 bases, leaving 11 bases between the germline ends. The CDR3 has 13 residues. The CDR3 DNA is TGCAGTGCTTCACGGACAGACAATCAGCCCCAGCATTTT. Its translation: CSASRTDNQPQHF.

This clonotype was picked up many times. The gene calls are TRBV2 and TRBJ1-2; TRBD1 matches at 7 bases. The germline CDR1 and CDR2 sequences are SNHLY and FYNNEI. The CDR3 spans 14 residues. V lost 7 bases to trimming and J lost 3 bases; unmatched junction nucleotides: 8. CDR3 amino acids: CASKEWDSDYGYTF. CDR3 DNA sequence: TGTGCCAGCAAAGAGTGGGACAGCGACTATGGCTACACCTTC.

The sample holds a few counts of this clonotype. V gene TRBV29-1 combines with J gene TRBJ2-7; D is perhaps TRBD2 (7 bases). Trimming cost V 8 bases and J 5 bases, with 19 bases left between them. The CDR3 extends over 13 amino acids. CDR1 is SQVTM, CDR2 ANQGSEA, per germline. The CDR3 coding sequence is TGCAGCATCCGGGGGGCAGGGGCAAACGAGCAGTACTTC. It codes for CSIRGAGANEQYF.

This chain joins TRBV11-2 and TRBJ2-3; D unresolved. Trimming pared 2 bases from V and 0 bases from J, leaving 15 bases between. The CDR3 is made up of 17 amino acids. Germline CDR1 is SGHAT and CDR2 is FQNNGV. This CDR3 is CASSLSRGRTSTDTQYF. CDR3 DNA: TGTGCCAGCAGCTTAAGCCGCGGTCGTACAAGCACAGATACGCAGTATTTT.

This clonotype was observed at least ten times. V usage is TRBV28 and J usage is TRBJ2-4; D is possibly TRBD2 (6 bases). CDR1 is MDHEN and CDR2 is SYDVKM in the germline V gene. V lost 6 bases and J lost 1, with 13 bases in between. The CDR3 runs to 15 residues. DNA of the CDR3: TGTGCCAGCAGCCCCCGGGGGTGGGCCAAAAACATTCAGTACTTC. It yields the protein CASSPRGWAKNIQYF.

The chain joins TRBV10-3 to TRBJ2-3; 9 bases are shared with TRBD1. V was clipped by 4 bases and J by 1 base; unmatched bases: 6. CDR3 length equals 16 residues. Germline V gives CDR1 ENHRY, CDR2 SYGVKD. CDR3 bases: TGTGCCATCAGTGTAGGGGACAGGGTGGGCACAGATACGCAGTATTTT. As protein: CAISVGDRVGTDTQYF.

This clonotype has a count of ten or more. The chain carries TRBV5-1 and TRBJ1-2; D perhaps matches TRBD1 (5 bases). Per the germline V gene, CDR1 is SGHRS and CDR2 is YFSETQ. Deletions cut 2 bases from V and 6 bases from J, with 11 bases between. This CDR3 region has 13 residues. The chain's CDR3 is CASSFTTADGYTF. In DNA, the CDR3 is TGCGCCAGCAGCTTTACGACAGCTGATGGCTACACCTTC.

J is TRBJ2-4 and V is TRBV5-1, with D perhaps TRBD1 or TRBD2 (5 bases each). This CDR3 region has 18 residues. Germline values: CDR1 SGHRS, CDR2 YFSETQ. With 0 bases removed from V and 0 bases from J, the gap between germline ends came to 16 bases. The CDR3 sequence is CASSLEIVGTLAKNIQYF. The CDR3 nucleotides read TGCGCCAGCAGCTTGGAAATAGTGGGGACCCTAGCCAAAAACATTCAGTACTTC.

This clonotype was seen a handful of times. The chain employs TRBV14 and TRBJ2-1; weak D call: TRBD2 (6 bases). CDR1 and CDR2 (germline): SGHDN, FVKESK. There are 14 residues in the CDR3. V was pared by 0 bases and J by 9 bases, with 12 bases between. CDR3 protein: CASSQEGGAGEQFF. The CDR3 coding sequence is TGTGCCAGCAGCCAAGAGGGGGGAGCAGGTGAGCAGTTCTTC. Full variable domain (remainder filled in from reference TRBV14 and TRBJ2-1): EAGVTQFPSHSVIEKGQTVTLRCDPISGHDNLYWYRRVMGKEIKFLLHFVKESKQDESGMPNNRFLAERTGGTYSTLKVQPAELEDSGVYFCASSQEGGAGEQFFGPGTRLTVL.